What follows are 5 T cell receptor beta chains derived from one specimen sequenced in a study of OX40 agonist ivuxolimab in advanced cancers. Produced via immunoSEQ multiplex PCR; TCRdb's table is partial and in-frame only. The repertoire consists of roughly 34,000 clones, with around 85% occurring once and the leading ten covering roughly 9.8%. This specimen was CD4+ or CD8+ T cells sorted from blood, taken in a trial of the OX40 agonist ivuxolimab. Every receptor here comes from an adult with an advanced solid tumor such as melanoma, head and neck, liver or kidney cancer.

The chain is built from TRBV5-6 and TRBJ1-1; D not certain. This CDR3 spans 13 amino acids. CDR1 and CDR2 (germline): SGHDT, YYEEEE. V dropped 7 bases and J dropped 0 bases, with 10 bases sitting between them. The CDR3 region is CASPHGMNTEAFF. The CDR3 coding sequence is TGTGCCAGCCCCCACGGCATGAACACTGAAGCTTTCTTT. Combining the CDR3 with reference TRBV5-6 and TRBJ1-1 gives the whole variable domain DAGVTQSPTHLIKTRGQQVTLRCSPKSGHDTVSWYQQALGQGPQFIFQYYEEEERQRGNFPDRFSGHQFPNYSSELNVNALLLGDSALYLCASPHGMNTEAFFGQGTRLTVV.

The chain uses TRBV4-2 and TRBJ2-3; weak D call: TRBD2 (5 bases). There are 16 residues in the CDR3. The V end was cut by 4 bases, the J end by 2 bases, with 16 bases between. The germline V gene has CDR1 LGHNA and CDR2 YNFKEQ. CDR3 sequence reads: CASSPVARGFTDTQYF. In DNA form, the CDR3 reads TGTGCCAGCAGCCCTGTTGCCCGGGGATTCACAGATACGCAGTATTTT.

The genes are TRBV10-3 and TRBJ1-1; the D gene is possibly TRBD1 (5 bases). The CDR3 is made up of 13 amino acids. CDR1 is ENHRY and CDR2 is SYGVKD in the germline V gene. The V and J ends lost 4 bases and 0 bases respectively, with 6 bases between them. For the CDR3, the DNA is TGTGCCATCAGTGCGGACATGAACACTGAAGCTTTCTTT. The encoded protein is CAISADMNTEAFF.

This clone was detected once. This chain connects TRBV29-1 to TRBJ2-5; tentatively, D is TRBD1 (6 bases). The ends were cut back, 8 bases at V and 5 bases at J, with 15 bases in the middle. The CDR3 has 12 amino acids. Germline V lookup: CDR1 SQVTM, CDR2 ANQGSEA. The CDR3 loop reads CSLGGGGETQYF. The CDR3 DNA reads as TGCAGCCTTGGTGGGGGCGGGGAGACCCAGTACTTC.

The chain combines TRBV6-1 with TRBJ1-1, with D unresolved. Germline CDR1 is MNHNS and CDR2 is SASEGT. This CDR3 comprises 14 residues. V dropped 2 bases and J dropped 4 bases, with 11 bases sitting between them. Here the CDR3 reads CASSERELATEAFF. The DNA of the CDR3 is TGTGCCAGCAGTGAACGGGAACTAGCCACTGAAGCTTTCTTT.